This entry concerns a single TCR beta chain. Its antigen has not been determined. Per-nucleotide qualities are absent, and no much larger clonotype sits a single base away. What this sample's time point label stands for: baseline before oral tofacitinib. Peripheral blood and lesional scalp punch biopsies were obtained from patients with alopecia areata. PBMCs were isolated by density centrifugation and stained for CD3, CD4 and CD8, after which CD4+ and CD8+ T cells were sorted on a FACSAria. This entry is derived from a study of CD8+ T cells in alopecia areata (dated by TCRdb to about 2018). With respect to the entire study: The treated patients, all with moderate-to-severe alopecia areata, were enrolled in an open-label pilot trial of oral tofacitinib given at 5 to 10 mg twice daily. Patients received tofacitinib for 6 to 18 months and were then followed off drug for 6 months to check for delayed response and recurrence. High-throughput TCRbeta sequencing was used to examine T cell clonal expansion in alopecia areata in both the C3H/HeJ mouse model and human patients. Human TCRbeta sequencing covered scalp tissue and sorted CD4+ and CD8+ peripheral blood T cells from patchy and totalis/universalis alopecia areata patients and healthy controls. Biopsies were taken from tofacitinib-treated patients at baseline and again at 4 and 24 weeks into treatment, and several of those patients also had a later scalp biopsy. Clonality in the scalp was compared among normal scalp (n=4), patchy alopecia areata scalp (n=8), and alopecia totalis/universalis scalp (n=8). RNA came from the PAXgene miRNA kit for fixed scalp, the miRNeasy kit for PBMCs, and the RNeasy kit for mouse skin. immunoSEQ multiplex PCR using 35 Vbeta forward primers and 13 Jbeta reverse primers was used to amplify TCRbeta CDR3 regions. Overall results and qualifications from the work: Unlike mouse skin, which is dominated by gammadelta T cells, normal human skin has resident alphabeta T cells that are also sequenced, and this complicates analysis of the scalp TCR repertoire. Higher clonality and more expanded CD8+ clones were observed in lesional scalp than in normal scalp, particularly in alopecia totalis/universalis, a finding suggestive of antigenic drive. Shared TCR sequences between patients were less evident than in mice, which may be partly attributable to HLA diversity in the patient population.

The protocol used for the library was the immunoSEQ multiplex PCR assay. RNA was extracted from all samples and reverse transcribed into cDNA, which served as template for TCR sequencing. SuperScript III was used for first-strand cDNA synthesis, primed with a 2:1 mix of oligo-dT and random hexamers. A synthetic immune receptor repertoire was used to measure amplification bias, and any remaining bias was corrected computationally. Per the authors' processing: Raw reads were preprocessed to remove errors, and CDR3 was defined according to IMGT conventions as the region from the conserved cysteine to phenylalanine. Clonality was computed by normalizing Shannon entropy by log2 of the number of productive unique TCRs and subtracting the result from 1. Whether each scalp clone was CD4 or CD8 was inferred by checking scalp TCRbeta sequences against the CD4 and CD8 repertoires from sorted blood. The immuneACCESS repertoire file appears here via TCRdb, limited to in-frame rearrangements. These files lack a portion of the clones; in checked studies, under half of the deficit traces to unresolved V genes, and the cause of the others is not known. V, J and clone size are taken as reported in that table, and D and trimming were inferred from the DNA itself. The sample table lists 110,000 to 150,000 clones, roughly half of them with a count of one. The ten largest account for roughly 0.9% of the sample.

The TCR sequence derives from a human donor with alopecia areata. Sequencing was performed on CD4+ T cells sorted from blood, taken at week 0.

The CDR3 reads CASRVDTQYF. The DNA sequence is given as TGTGCCAGCAGGGTAGATACGCAGTATTTT. The chain is encoded by TRBV2 joined to TRBJ2-3, with the D gene call left open. The V and J ends are trimmed by 6 bases and 5 bases, leaving 3 bases between them. From the germline V gene, CDR1 is SNHLY and CDR2 is FYNNEI. There are 10 amino acids in the CDR3, from cysteine to phenylalanine inclusive. This entry keeps only the CDR3 DNA: 30 bases, framed from base 1. The full variable domain, completed from the reference TRBV2 and TRBJ2-3 proteins outside the CDR3, reads EPEVTQTPSHQVTQMGQEVILRCVPISNHLYFYWYRQILGQKVEFLVSFYNNEISEKSEIFDDQFSVERPDGSNFTLKIRSTKLEDSAMYFCASRVDTQYFGPGTRLTVL.